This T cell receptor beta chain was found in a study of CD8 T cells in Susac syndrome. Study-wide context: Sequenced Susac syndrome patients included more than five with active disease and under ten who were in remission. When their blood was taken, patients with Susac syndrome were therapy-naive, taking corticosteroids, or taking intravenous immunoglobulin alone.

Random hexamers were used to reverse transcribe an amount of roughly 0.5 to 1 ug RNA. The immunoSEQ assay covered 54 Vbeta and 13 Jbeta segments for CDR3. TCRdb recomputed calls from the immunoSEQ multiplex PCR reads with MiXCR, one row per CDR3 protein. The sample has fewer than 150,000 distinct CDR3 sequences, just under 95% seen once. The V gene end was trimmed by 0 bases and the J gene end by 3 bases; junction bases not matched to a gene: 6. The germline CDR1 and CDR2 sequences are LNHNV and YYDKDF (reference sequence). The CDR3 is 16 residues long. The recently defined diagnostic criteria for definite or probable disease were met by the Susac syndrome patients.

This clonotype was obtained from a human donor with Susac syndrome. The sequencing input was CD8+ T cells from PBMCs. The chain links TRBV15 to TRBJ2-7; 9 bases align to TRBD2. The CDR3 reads CATSRDRASGIYEQYF. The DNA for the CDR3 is TGTGCCACCAGCAGAGATCGGGCTAGCGGGATCTACGAGCAGTACTTC.